Here is one TCR beta chain with its context. The antigen it binds to is not known. Within one base of it there is no much larger clone, and no base qualities were kept. The time point label of this sample denotes: late sampling 161 to 241 days after vaccination in a few convalescent patients. Read against the paper, the sample's treatment or condition label means: roughly 10-day PBMC culture with coronavirus spike peptide pools or control peptides (ViraFEST assay). The ViraFEST assay was used in the study, in which antigen-specific T cells were expanded with peptide pools and expanded clonotypes were subsequently identified by TCR sequencing. The convalescent patients' positive SARS-CoV-2 PCR tests fell between March and December 2020, which was before the Alpha, Beta and Delta variants emerged in the United States. Approximately 1.8 million PBMCs per well were cultured in IMDM with 5% human AB serum and 8 to 10 IU/ml IL-2, plus 10 ug/ml peptide pools. On days 3 and 7, half of the culture medium was replaced with fresh IL-2-containing medium. After 10 days of culture, CD4+ T cells were isolated by negative selection using the EasySep CD4+ T cell isolation kit. PBMCs were separated from whole blood using Ficoll-Paque Plus gradient centrifugation and then either used fresh or cryopreserved at -140C. Triplicate wells were generally used for each culture condition.

According to the germline V gene, CDR1 reads KGHDR and CDR2 reads SFDVKD. At the junction V is shortened by 4 bases and J by 5 bases; bases outside the gene matches: 4. Counted from cysteine to phenylalanine, this CDR3 has 15 amino acids. The only DNA kept is the CDR3, 45 bases in frame from the first base. The protocol used for the library was PCR. At the Johns Hopkins FTIC core, DNA from the cultured CD4+ T cells underwent TCR sequencing with the Oncomine TCR Beta short-read assay. The QIAamp micro DNA kit was used to extract genomic DNA from the cultured CD4+ T cells. Oncomine TCR Beta libraries from cultured CD4+ T cells were pooled with unique dual indexes and sequenced on an Illumina iSeq 100. As for the original processing: Non-productive sequences were removed, and CDR3s not starting with C, not ending with F or W, or shorter than 7 amino acids were discarded. The MANAFEST web application was used to identify antigen-specific clonotypes by comparing peptide-stimulated wells against reference wells and other culture wells. To be called positive, a clone needed an FDR below 0.05, an odds ratio above 5, and a productive frequency above 0.1% in at least two of three replicate wells. A clonotype counted as cross-reactive if it showed significant expansion both in the SARS-CoV-2 spike wells and in at least one common cold coronavirus spike condition. CDR3 homology was assessed with Levenshtein distances (stringdist) and unrooted phylogenetic trees (ape) in R version 3.6.1. TCRdb took the public reads, trimmed them with fastp at Q25, ran MiXCR for clone calling and kept in-frame beta chains. Each CDR3 protein appears once, grouped with its most common genes and DNA. For this entry, the V and J calls and clone size follow TCRdb and not the study's own pipeline. The sample includes approximately 18,000 distinct CDR3 sequences, with roughly 50% observed a single time. The top ten clonotypes cover 20% to 25% of the sample.

The source of the sample is a study of vaccination and CD4 T cells after COVID-19 (dated by TCRdb to the early 2020s). Regarding the research as a whole: Convalescent patients had a positive SARS-CoV-2 result on nasal swab PCR, and of these patients, several had mild disease and one had severe disease. Participants got two doses of the Pfizer-BioNTech BNT162b2 vaccine (n=8) or two doses of the Moderna mRNA-1273 vaccine (n=2). A few convalescent patients gave samples both early after vaccination (day 14) and late after vaccination (days 161 to 241). In the convalescent cohort there were six males and four females, among whom were two Hispanic individuals, seven Caucasians, two Asians and one multiracial person. The time from the second vaccine dose to post-vaccine blood sampling had a median of roughly 77 days and ranged from roughly 13 to 241 days. Overlapping spike peptide pools from SARS-CoV-2 and from the common cold coronaviruses HCoV-NL63, HCoV-OC43 and HCoV-229E were used as culture stimuli. Post-COVID blood samples were collected from convalescent patients a median of about 92 days after diagnosis, with a range of roughly 30 to 170 days. As controls, cultures received a CEFX viral epitope pool (the positive control), an HIV-1 Nef peptide pool (the negative control), or no peptide at all. The spike-specific CD4+ TCR repertoire was compared before and after mRNA vaccination in approximately 9 COVID-19 convalescent patients and a handful of infection-naive healthy vaccine recipients. Results and caveats for the whole study, not just this receptor: The study included relatively few convalescent patients and did not analyze early timepoints after natural infection. An increase in the median number of SARS-CoV-2-reactive clonotypes from approximately 20 after infection to a few dozen after vaccination was observed, but the change was not found to be significant. In convalescent patients, a median roughly 83% of post-vaccine SARS-CoV-2-reactive clones were detected only after vaccination, and vaccine-specific priming was suggested by this finding. Of the vaccine-specific clones found in convalescent patients, nearly all (304 of 307) were mono-reactive for SARS-CoV-2 spike instead of being cross-reactive with common cold coronaviruses.

The source of this sequence is a human donor who had recovered from COVID-19. This sequence uses TRBV24-1 and TRBJ2-3, with 11 middle bases fitting TRBD1. Material: CD4+ T cells from blood, cultured in vitro, obtained about 7 months after SARS-CoV-2 vaccination. This receptor has the CDR3 CATSDGQGAKDTQYF. The bases are TGTGCCACCAGTGACGGACAGGGGGCTAAAGATACGCAGTATTTT.